The source of this T cell receptor (beta chain) is a study of tumor-infiltrating lymphocytes in primary liver carcinoma. Study information: The study reported T1-T3 N0M0 tumors spanning 4.2 to 10 cm.

Comment on this clonotype: Its target is not known. Compared with germline, one end of the junction differs, possibly owing to a read error.

This CDR3 region has 14 residues. Co-extracted RNA and DNA came from around 18-30 mg of unsorted bulk tissue. Patients showed chronic HBV infection and an absence of prior treatment. Samples were taken from five separate regions (per tumor). Whole-study findings and limits: It was in tumors, not blood, that the top-250-clone fraction was significantly higher (p = 0.039).

A constant-region primer served to make TCR beta cDNA from about 0.5 ug total RNA. Libraries for TCR beta were built through three nested multiplex PCR rounds, which together made up a slightly modified ARM-PCR procedure. Rounds one and two of PCR, each of around 9 cycles, were primed with TRBV1-TRBV30 forward primers and a C-beta reverse primer. TCRdb independently ran MiXCR on the multiplex PCR reads; one entry per CDR3 protein. The sample includes about 100,000 distinct CDR3 sequences, almost 70% of them seen just once. Sequencing used liver tumor tissue from sampling region 5. Subset given: tumor region T5, tumor centre. The TCR originated in a woman aged 55-70 years with primary liver carcinoma and hepatitis B virus infection. The chain has TRBV12-3 or TRBV12-4 and TRBJ2-1; 8 nucleotides match TRBD2. In DNA, the CDR3 is TGTGCCGGCAGTTCAACGGGAGGGCTCGGTGAGCAGTTCTTC. It encodes CAGSSTGGLGEQFF.